This TCR beta chain derives from a study of human T cells and chemical hapten exposure. Overall study: Doses of diphenylcyclopropenone went to the patients' scalps weekly throughout the approximately 25-week study.

From the RACE reads, TCRdb called clonotypes with MiXCR, one entry per CDR3 protein. The sample has some 300,000 distinct CDR3 sequences; roughly 6% are singletons. This clonotype has just a few counts. Trimming left V 6 bases short and J 11 bases short, with 24 bases between. This CDR3 spans 15 amino acids. CDR1 and CDR2 (germline): SGHTA, FQGNSA. Time point in this sample: pre-sensitization, week 0. Documented treatment: therapeutic diphenylcyclopropenone sensitization with weekly scalp DPC. This receptor was taken from a woman between 18 and 29 years old with alopecia areata. Some clones in this sample may be carry-over from other donors' samples. The specimen was whole blood, collected in connection with sensitization to the hapten diphenylcyclopropenone (DPC). The gene calls are TRBV7-2 and TRBJ2-3; D possibly matches TRBD1 or TRBD2 (8 bases each). The CDR3 sequence: CASRDRAGGPREQYF. For the CDR3, the DNA is TGTGCCAGCAGGGACAGGGCGGGGGGCCCCCGGGAGCAGTATTTT.